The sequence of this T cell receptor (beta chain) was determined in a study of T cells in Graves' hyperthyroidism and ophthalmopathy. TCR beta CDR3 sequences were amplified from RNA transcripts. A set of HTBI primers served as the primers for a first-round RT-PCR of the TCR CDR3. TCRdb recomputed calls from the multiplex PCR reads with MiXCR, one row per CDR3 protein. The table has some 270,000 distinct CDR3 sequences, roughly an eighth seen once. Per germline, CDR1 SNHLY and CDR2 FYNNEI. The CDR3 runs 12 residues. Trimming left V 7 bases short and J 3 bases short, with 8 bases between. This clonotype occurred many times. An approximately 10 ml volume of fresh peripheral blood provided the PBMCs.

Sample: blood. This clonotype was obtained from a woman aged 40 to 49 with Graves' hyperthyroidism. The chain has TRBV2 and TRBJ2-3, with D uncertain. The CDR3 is CASKVVTDTQYF. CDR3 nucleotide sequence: TGTGCCAGCAAGGTCGTGACAGATACGCAGTATTTT.